This T cell receptor (beta chain) is from a study of CD8 T cells in ankylosing spondylitis. 5'-RACE, quantitative and with molecular barcodes, yielded the TCR beta libraries. TCRdb analysed the 5' RACE reads with MiXCR anew, one entry per CDR3 protein. The sample lists 800,000 to 900,000 distinct CDR3 sequences; 10% to 15% were seen once. Findings and caveats of the study: Disease-linked clones reportedly concentrated significantly in matched ankylosing spondylitis synovial fluid. Clones linked to disease, bearing a CD8+ phenotype, were relatively rare in peripheral blood. In reactive arthritis synovial fluid and blood, some motif variants had been reported before. There was a TCR beta motif, made of 7 to 9 highly homologous variants, that appeared characteristic of ankylosing spondylitis blood.

This clonotype has just a few counts. Antigen: not known. The germline V gene has CDR1 DFQATT and CDR2 SNEGSKA (reference sequence). V was clipped by 1 base and J by 4 bases, with 7 bases between them. The CDR3 totals 13 residues. This clonotype was obtained from a male donor with ankylosing spondylitis. The specimen was blood, either unsorted or a sorted T cell fraction (not recorded which). The rearrangement uses TRBV20-1 and TRBJ2-2; no definite D call. CDR3 amino acids: CSARGHVTGELFF. CDR3 bases: TGCAGTGCTAGAGGGCACGTCACCGGGGAGCTGTTTTTT.